These 8 T cell receptor beta chains were sequenced from one sample in a study of lymphopenia after photon versus proton radiotherapy. Sequencing used immunoSEQ multiplex PCR; TCRdb keeps in-frame clones, though not all of them. The sample has 160,000 or so clones, roughly nine tenths seen once. Sample: peripheral blood, taken from a patient treated with photon-based radiotherapy. These receptors were taken from a man in his forties or fifties with gastric cancer.

In this sample, this clone turned up a few times. The chain combines TRBV7-8 with TRBJ2-7; TRBD2 agrees at 10 bases. The CDR3 has 15 residues. Germline V gene lookup returns CDR1 SGHVS and CDR2 FQNEAQ. V dropped 3 bases and J dropped 1; count of bases not matched to a gene: 3. The CDR3 here is CASSLEREGSYEQYF. DNA for the CDR3: TGTGCCAGCAGCTTGGAGCGGGAGGGATCCTACGAGCAGTACTTC.

The chain has TRBV7-9 and TRBJ1-4; D is uncertain. Trimming cost V 5 bases and J 4 bases, with 8 bases left between them. The CDR3 loop spans 13 amino acids. Germline CDR1 is SEHNR and CDR2 is FQNEAQ (reference sequence). The CDR3 here is CASSTRGNEKLFF. The CDR3 DNA follows: TGTGCCAGCAGCACCCGCGGTAATGAAAAACTGTTTTTT.

This chain joins TRBV19 and TRBJ2-1; 11 positions match TRBD2. This CDR3 has 15 amino acids. V was pared by 3 bases and J by 7 bases, with 5 bases of the junction left unmatched. Germline CDR1 reads LNHDA; CDR2 reads SQIVND (reference sequence). This chain's CDR3 is CASSILSSGRNEQFF. As DNA, the CDR3 is TGTGCCAGTAGTATCTTGTCTAGCGGGAGGAATGAGCAGTTCTTC.

This rearrangement joins TRBV11-3 to TRBJ2-1, with 8 bases fitting TRBD1. V was pared by 3 bases and J by 3 bases, with 1 base of the junction left unmatched. Germline V gene data show CDR1 as SGHNT and CDR2 as YENEEA. There are 14 residues in the CDR3. CDR3 nucleotides: TGTGCCAGCAGCTTTGGACAGGGCTACAATGAGCAGTTCTTC. It yields the protein CASSFGQGYNEQFF.

The chain employs TRBV2 and TRBJ2-1; 9 bases line up with TRBD2. Germline V gene lookup returns CDR1 SNHLY and CDR2 FYNNEI. CDR3 length equals 14 residues. The ends lost 6 bases at V and 1 base at J; junction bases unmatched: 1. CDR3 bases: TGTGCCAGCAGACTAGCGGGTTCCTACAATGAGCAGTTCTTC. Residues: CASRLAGSYNEQFF. Combining the CDR3 with reference TRBV2 and TRBJ2-1 gives the whole variable domain EPEVTQTPSHQVTQMGQEVILRCVPISNHLYFYWYRQILGQKVEFLVSFYNNEISEKSEIFDDQFSVERPDGSNFTLKIRSTKLEDSAMYFCASRLAGSYNEQFFGPGTRLTVL.

V and J are TRBV6-5 and TRBJ1-1, with 9 bases identical to TRBD1. J was trimmed by 1 base and V by 4 bases; bases with no gene match: 4. Germline V CDR1 and CDR2: MNHEY, SVGAGI. This CDR3 contains 15 residues. The CDR3 nucleotides read TGTGCCAGCAGTTCTCCGGGACAGGGGAACACTGAAGCTTTCTTT. Amino acid sequence: CASSSPGQGNTEAFF.

V is TRBV29-1 and J is TRBJ2-7, with D perhaps matching TRBD2 (6 bases). The CDR3 covers 12 residues. Between the trimmed V and J ends, which lost 6 bases and 6 bases, there was a span of 15 bases. Looked up from germline, CDR1 is SQVTM and CDR2 is ANQGSEA. For the CDR3, the DNA is TGCAGCGTGGAGGGGACCCATTCCGAGCAGTACTTC. Its translation is CSVEGTHSEQYF.

Regarding this clone: Likely a read error: the CDR3 ends without its conserved phenylalanine or tryptophan. No DNA is shown, since the ends of the CDR3 on it are uncertain; the CDR3 is the one TCRdb lists. The rearrangement joins TRBV21-1 to TRBJ2-7; the D call TRBD1 from the table was never checked on the DNA. TRBV21-1 is a pseudogene segment. Both ends counted, the CDR3 spans 9 residues. The CDR3 loop is CAGDRTAAE.